Listed here are 16 T cell receptor beta chains from one sample, sequenced in a study of OX40 agonist ivuxolimab in advanced cancers. The protocol was immunoSEQ multiplex PCR, while the TCRdb copy is restricted to in-frame clones and leaves out a portion. The repertoire consists of more than 65,000 clones, with 85% occurring once and the leading ten covering roughly 0.8%. The sample was CD4+ or CD8+ T cells sorted from blood, taken in a trial of the OX40 agonist ivuxolimab. These receptors all stem from an adult with an advanced solid tumor such as melanoma, head and neck, liver or kidney cancer.

The chain carries TRBV7-2 and TRBJ2-5, with D hard to call. Germline V gene lookup returns CDR1 SGHTA and CDR2 FQGNSA. CDR3 size: 11 residues. V was trimmed by 3 bases and J by 6 bases, leaving 5 bases between them. The CDR3 is CASSLEQTQYF. The CDR3 nucleotides are TGTGCCAGCAGCTTGGAACAGACCCAGTACTTC.

As concerns this clone: One junction end disagrees with the germline gene, perhaps due to a read error. The rearrangement uses TRBV7-7 and TRBJ2-7; D is uncertain. CDR1 is SSHAT, CDR2 FNYEAQ, per germline (reference sequence). The CDR3 runs to 13 residues. The CDR3 nucleotides read TGTGCTAGCAGCAGAGACCTTTCCAGCGAGCAGTACTTC. This encodes CASSRDLSSEQYF.

This clone occurred once. The genes are TRBV29-1 and TRBJ2-7; 7 bases match TRBD1. CDR1 SQVTM and CDR2 ANQGSEA come from the germline V gene. After removal of 3 bases from V and 5 bases from J, the junction contained 4 bases not matched to a gene. The CDR3 covers 12 residues. The CDR3 protein is CSVEGQYDEQYF. The CDR3 coding sequence is TGCAGCGTTGAGGGACAGTATGACGAGCAGTACTTC.

V usage is TRBV5-1 and J usage is TRBJ2-4, with 10 bases that match TRBD2. The germline V gene encodes CDR1 SGHRS and CDR2 YFSETQ. This CDR3 region has 15 residues. Trimming cost V 0 bases and J 7 bases; bases outside gene matches: 4. The CDR3 spells CASSLVPLAGNIQYF. Here the CDR3 DNA reads TGCGCCAGCAGCTTGGTCCCACTAGCGGGGAACATTCAGTACTTC. Full variable domain (remainder filled in from reference TRBV5-1 and TRBJ2-4): KAGVTQTPRYLIKTRGQQVTLSCSPISGHRSVSWYQQTPGQGLQFLFEYFSETQRNKGNFPGRFSGRQFSNSRSEMNVSTLELGDSALYLCASSLVPLAGNIQYFGAGTRLSVL.

This chain connects TRBV7-9 to TRBJ1-4; possibly TRBD1 for D (6 bases). V was shortened by 5 bases and J by 7 bases, with 14 bases between the two germline ends. Germline loops: CDR1 SEHNR, CDR2 FQNEAQ (reference sequence). This CDR3 has 14 amino acids. The CDR3 loop reads CASSIQGSGEKLFF. DNA for the CDR3: TGTGCCAGCAGCATCCAGGGGAGTGGTGAAAAACTGTTTTTT.

This chain joins TRBV7-2 and TRBJ2-3; D ambiguous. Trimming removed 1 base from V and 0 bases from J, with 8 bases in between. Germline V gene lookup returns CDR1 SGHTA and CDR2 FQGNSA. The CDR3 contains 15 residues. CDR3 coding DNA: TGTGCCAGCAGCTTAGATGTGATTAGCACAGATACGCAGTATTTT. Protein product: CASSLDVISTDTQYF.

The CDR3 DNA reads TGTGCCAGCAGCTCCGGGACTAGCGGGAGCTCCTACGAGCAGTACTTC. This encodes CASSSGTSGSSYEQYF. The chain uses TRBV7-9 and TRBJ2-7, with TRBD2 identical over 14 bases. This CDR3 has 16 residues. V lost 4 bases, J lost 0 bases, and 2 bases stayed unmatched. CDR1 and CDR2 from the germline V gene are SEHNR and FQNEAQ (reference sequence).

V usage is TRBV13 and J usage is TRBJ2-5; no clear D. V was shortened by 5 bases and J by 2 bases, with 3 bases between the two germline ends. The CDR3 spans 11 residues. CDR1 is PRHDT, CDR2 FYEKMQ, per germline (reference sequence). CDR3: CASSQQETQYF. The CDR3 bases are TGTGCCAGCAGCCAACAAGAGACCCAGTACTTC.

The chain joins TRBV4-3 to TRBJ2-1; no clear D. V gave up 1 base and J gave up 3 bases, with 16 bases separating them. This CDR3 is built from 17 residues. Germline loops: CDR1 LGHNA, CDR2 YSLEER. CDR3 sequence: CASSQGTVSDNYNEQFF. The DNA of the CDR3 is TGCGCCAGCAGCCAAGGGACCGTTTCAGACAACTACAATGAGCAGTTCTTC.

The V call is TRBV30, the J call TRBJ2-2, with 8 bases that match TRBD1. The V gene end was trimmed by 2 bases and the J gene end by 5 bases; junction bases not matched to a gene: 10. In germline, CDR1 is GTSNPN, CDR2 SVGIG (reference sequence). This CDR3 comprises 16 residues. For the CDR3, the DNA is TGTGCCTGGAGTCGTGGACAGGGTGGATATACCGGGGAGCTGTTTTTT. It yields the protein CAWSRGQGGYTGELFF. Based on the CDR3 plus reference TRBV30 and TRBJ2-2, the full variable domain is SQTIHQWPATLVQPVGSPLSLECTVEGTSNPNLYWYRQAAGRGLQLLFYSVGIGQISSEVPQNLSASRPQDRQFILSSKKLLLSDSGFYLCAWSRGQGGYTGELFFGEGSRLTVL.

J is TRBJ1-4 and V is TRBV7-9; TRBD1 is a possible D gene (5 bases). This CDR3 spans 14 amino acids. Trimming cost V 2 bases and J 8 bases, with 12 bases left between them. Germline V lookup: CDR1 SEHNR, CDR2 FQNEAQ (reference sequence). CDR3 DNA sequence: TGTGCCAGCAGCTTACGAGGTGACAGCGAAAAACTGTTTTTT. It is translated as CASSLRGDSEKLFF.

V is TRBV5-4 and J is TRBJ2-3; the D gene is possibly TRBD2 (6 bases). The V gene lost 3 bases and the J gene lost 5 bases, with 16 bases spanning the gap. Germline V CDR1 and CDR2: SGHNT, YYREEE (reference sequence). The CDR3 spans 15 residues. The CDR3, as DNA: TGTGCCAGCAGCTCCGGGAGTAGCTTTGGAGATACGCAGTATTTT. Translation: CASSSGSSFGDTQYF. Supplemented by reference TRBV5-4 and TRBJ2-3, the full variable domain reads ETGVTQSPTHLIKTRGQQVTLRCSSQSGHNTVSWYQQALGQGPQFIFQYYREEENGRGNFPPRFSGLQFPNYSSELNVNALELDDSALYLCASSSGSSFGDTQYFGPGTRLTVL.

V and J are TRBV7-9 and TRBJ2-3; either TRBD1 or TRBD2 may fit D (5 bases each). CDR1 and CDR2 (germline): SEHNR, FQNEAQ (reference sequence). The V end lost 6 bases, the J end lost 4 bases, and 11 bases lay between the germline ends. This CDR3 region has 13 residues. In DNA, the CDR3 is TGTGCCAGCAGGTACGGGACCTCAGATACGCAGTATTTT. It specifies CASRYGTSDTQYF.

The chain recombines TRBV2 with TRBJ1-2; 7 bases match TRBD1. The CDR3 is 16 amino acids. V shed 3 bases and J 2 bases; nucleotides not matched to a gene: 9. Germline CDR1 and CDR2: SNHLY and FYNNEI. CDR3 bases: TGTGCCAGCAGTGATGGGACAGCGGCCTTAAACTATGGCTACACCTTC. Its translation is CASSDGTAALNYGYTF.

V and J are TRBV27 and TRBJ2-7; TRBD2 aligns across 12 bases. V shed 3 bases, J shed 2 bases, and the junction held 8 bases outside the gene matches. The CDR3 is 17 residues long. CDR1 and CDR2 from the germline V gene are MNHEY and SMNVEV (reference sequence). The CDR3 loop reads CASSFMASGRGAYEQYF. CDR3 nucleotide sequence: TGTGCCAGCAGTTTCATGGCTAGCGGGAGGGGAGCCTACGAGCAGTACTTC.

This clone has a single count. The chain has TRBV6-6 and TRBJ2-7; unclear D gene. CDR1 and CDR2 from the germline V gene are MNHNY and SVGAGI (reference sequence). Deletions cut 3 bases from V and 2 bases from J, with 11 bases between. CDR3 length: 14 amino acids. CDR3 DNA sequence: TGTGCCAGCAGTTATGGGCTGAGTGCCTACGAGCAGTACTTC. Encoded protein: CASSYGLSAYEQYF.